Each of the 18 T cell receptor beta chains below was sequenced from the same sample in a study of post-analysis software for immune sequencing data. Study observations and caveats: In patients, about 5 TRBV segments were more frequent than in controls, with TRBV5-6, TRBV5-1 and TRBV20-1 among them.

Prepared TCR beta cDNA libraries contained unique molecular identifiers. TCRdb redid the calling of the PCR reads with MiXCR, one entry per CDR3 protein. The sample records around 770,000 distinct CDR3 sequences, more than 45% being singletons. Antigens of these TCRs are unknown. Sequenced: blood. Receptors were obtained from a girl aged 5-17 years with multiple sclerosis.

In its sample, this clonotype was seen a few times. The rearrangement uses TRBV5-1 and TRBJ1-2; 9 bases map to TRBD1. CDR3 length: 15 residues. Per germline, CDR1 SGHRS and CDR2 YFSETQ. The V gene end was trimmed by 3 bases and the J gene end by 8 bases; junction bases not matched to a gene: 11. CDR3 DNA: TGCGCCAGCAGCTCAACCGGGACAGGGCATTTCGGCTACACCTTC. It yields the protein CASSSTGTGHFGYTF.

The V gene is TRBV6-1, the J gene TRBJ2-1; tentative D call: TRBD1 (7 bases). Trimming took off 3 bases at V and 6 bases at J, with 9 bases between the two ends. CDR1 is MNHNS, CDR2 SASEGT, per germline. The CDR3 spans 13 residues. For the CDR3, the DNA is TGTGCCAGCAGTGACAGGGGGGCCAATGAGCAGTTCTTC. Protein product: CASSDRGANEQFF.

CDR3 residues: CASSQDLVGDEQFF. In DNA, the CDR3 is TGTGCCAGCAGCCAAGATTTAGTTGGGGATGAGCAGTTCTTC. This chain links TRBV3-1 with TRBJ2-1; no firm D call. The CDR3 length is 14 residues. The V end was cut by 0 bases, the J end by 8 bases, with 11 bases between. Germline-derived CDR1 and CDR2 are LGHDT and YNNKEL (reference sequence).

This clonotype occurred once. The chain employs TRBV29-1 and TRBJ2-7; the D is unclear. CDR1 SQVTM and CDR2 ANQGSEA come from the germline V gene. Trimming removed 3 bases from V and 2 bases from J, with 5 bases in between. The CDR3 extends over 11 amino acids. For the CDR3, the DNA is TGCAGCGTTGACACCCCCTACGAGCAGTACTTC. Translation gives CSVDTPYEQYF.

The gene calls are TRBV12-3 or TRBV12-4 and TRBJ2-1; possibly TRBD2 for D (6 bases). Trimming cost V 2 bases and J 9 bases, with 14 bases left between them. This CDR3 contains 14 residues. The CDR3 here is CASSLLAPGFEQFF. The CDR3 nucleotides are TGTGCCAGCAGTTTACTAGCGCCGGGCTTTGAGCAGTTCTTC.

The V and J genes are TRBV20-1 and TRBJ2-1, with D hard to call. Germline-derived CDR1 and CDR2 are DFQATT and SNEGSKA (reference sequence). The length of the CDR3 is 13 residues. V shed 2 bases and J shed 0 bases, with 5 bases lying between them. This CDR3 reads CSARPGSYNEQFF. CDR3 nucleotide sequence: TGCAGTGCTAGACCGGGCTCCTACAATGAGCAGTTCTTC.

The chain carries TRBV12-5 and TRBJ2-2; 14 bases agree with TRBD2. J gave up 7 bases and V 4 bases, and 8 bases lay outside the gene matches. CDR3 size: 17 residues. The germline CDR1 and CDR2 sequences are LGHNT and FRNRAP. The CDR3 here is CASGSPGLAGEGGELFF. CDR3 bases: TGTGCTAGTGGTTCCCCGGGACTAGCGGGAGAGGGCGGGGAGCTGTTTTTT.

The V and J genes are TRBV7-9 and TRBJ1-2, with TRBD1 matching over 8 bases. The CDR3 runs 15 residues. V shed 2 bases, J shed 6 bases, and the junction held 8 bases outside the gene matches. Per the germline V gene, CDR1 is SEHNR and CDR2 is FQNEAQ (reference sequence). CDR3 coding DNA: TGTGCCAGCAGCTTATACGGACAGGGTGAGAATGGCTACACCTTC. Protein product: CASSLYGQGENGYTF.

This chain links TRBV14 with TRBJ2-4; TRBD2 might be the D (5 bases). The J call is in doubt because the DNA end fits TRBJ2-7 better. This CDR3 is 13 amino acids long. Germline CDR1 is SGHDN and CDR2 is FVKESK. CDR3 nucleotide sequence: TGTGCCAGCAGCCAACGGTGGGCGGGCGAGCAGTACTTC. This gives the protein CASSQRWAGEQYF.

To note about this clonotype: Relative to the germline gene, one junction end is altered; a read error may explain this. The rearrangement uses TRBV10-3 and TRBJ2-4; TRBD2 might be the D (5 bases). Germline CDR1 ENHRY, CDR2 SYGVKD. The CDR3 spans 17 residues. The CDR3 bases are TGTGCCGTCAGTGAGAAAGGGAGCGTACTAGCCAAAAACATTCAGTACTTC. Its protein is CAVSEKGSVLAKNIQYF.

The CDR3 coding sequence is TGCAGCGTTCCCGACAGGGCGGAAGCTTTCTTT. Translating gives CSVPDRAEAFF. The chain recombines TRBV29-1 with TRBJ1-1; 7 positions agree with TRBD1. Looked up from germline, CDR1 is SQVTM and CDR2 is ANQGSEA. CDR3 length: 11 residues. Trimming at V came to 5 bases and at J to 8 bases, leaving 5 bases not matched to a gene.

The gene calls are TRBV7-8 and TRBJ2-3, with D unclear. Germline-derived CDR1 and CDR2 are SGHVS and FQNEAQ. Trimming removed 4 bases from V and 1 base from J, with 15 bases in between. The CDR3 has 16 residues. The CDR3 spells CASSYPTKEGTDTQYF. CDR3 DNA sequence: TGTGCCAGCAGCTACCCGACCAAAGAGGGCACAGATACGCAGTATTTT.

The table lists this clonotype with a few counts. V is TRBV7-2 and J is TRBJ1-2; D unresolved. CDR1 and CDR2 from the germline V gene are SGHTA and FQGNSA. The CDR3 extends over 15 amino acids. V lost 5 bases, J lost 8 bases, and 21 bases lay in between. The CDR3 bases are TGTGCCAGCAGCCAGAGTGTGCGCACCGCGGAAGGCTACACCTTC. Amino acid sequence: CASSQSVRTAEGYTF. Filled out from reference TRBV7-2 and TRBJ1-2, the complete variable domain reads GAGVSQSPSNKVTEKGKDVELRCDPISGHTALYWYRQSLGQGLEFLIYFQGNSAPDKSGLPSDRFSAERTGGSVSTLTIQRTQQEDSAVYLCASSQSVRTAEGYTFGSGTRLTVV.

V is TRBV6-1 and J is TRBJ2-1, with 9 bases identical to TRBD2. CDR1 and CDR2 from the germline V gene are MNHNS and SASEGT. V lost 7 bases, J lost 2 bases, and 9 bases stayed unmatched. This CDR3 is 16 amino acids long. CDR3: CASTGSGSNAYNEQFF. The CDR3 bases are TGTGCCAGCACCGGTAGCGGGAGTAACGCCTACAATGAGCAGTTCTTC.

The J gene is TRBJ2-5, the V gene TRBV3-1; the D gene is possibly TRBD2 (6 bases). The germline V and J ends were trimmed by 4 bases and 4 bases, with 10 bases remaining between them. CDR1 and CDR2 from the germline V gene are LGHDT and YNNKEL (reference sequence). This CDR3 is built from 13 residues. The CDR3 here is CASSPQAGETQYF. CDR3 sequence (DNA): TGTGCCAGCAGCCCACAAGCGGGAGAGACCCAGTACTTC.

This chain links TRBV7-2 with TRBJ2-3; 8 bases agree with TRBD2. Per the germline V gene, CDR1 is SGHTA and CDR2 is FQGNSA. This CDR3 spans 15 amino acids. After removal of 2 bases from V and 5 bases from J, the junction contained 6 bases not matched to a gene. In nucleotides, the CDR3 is TGTGCCAGCAGCTTAAGCGGGAGAGTCAGAGATACGCAGTATTTT. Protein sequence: CASSLSGRVRDTQYF.

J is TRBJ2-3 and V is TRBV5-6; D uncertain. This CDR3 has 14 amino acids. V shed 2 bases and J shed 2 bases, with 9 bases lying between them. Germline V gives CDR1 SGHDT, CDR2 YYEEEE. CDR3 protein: CASSFGQFTDTQYF. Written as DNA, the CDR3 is TGTGCCAGCAGCTTTGGGCAGTTCACAGATACGCAGTATTTT.

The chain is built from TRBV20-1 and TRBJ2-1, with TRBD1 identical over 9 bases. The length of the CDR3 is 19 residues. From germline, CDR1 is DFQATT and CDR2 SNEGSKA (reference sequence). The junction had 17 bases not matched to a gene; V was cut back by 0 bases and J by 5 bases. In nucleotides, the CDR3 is TGCAGTGCTAGAGATTATGGTTTATCCGGGACAGGGTGCAACAATGAGCAGTTCTTC. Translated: CSARDYGLSGTGCNNEQFF.